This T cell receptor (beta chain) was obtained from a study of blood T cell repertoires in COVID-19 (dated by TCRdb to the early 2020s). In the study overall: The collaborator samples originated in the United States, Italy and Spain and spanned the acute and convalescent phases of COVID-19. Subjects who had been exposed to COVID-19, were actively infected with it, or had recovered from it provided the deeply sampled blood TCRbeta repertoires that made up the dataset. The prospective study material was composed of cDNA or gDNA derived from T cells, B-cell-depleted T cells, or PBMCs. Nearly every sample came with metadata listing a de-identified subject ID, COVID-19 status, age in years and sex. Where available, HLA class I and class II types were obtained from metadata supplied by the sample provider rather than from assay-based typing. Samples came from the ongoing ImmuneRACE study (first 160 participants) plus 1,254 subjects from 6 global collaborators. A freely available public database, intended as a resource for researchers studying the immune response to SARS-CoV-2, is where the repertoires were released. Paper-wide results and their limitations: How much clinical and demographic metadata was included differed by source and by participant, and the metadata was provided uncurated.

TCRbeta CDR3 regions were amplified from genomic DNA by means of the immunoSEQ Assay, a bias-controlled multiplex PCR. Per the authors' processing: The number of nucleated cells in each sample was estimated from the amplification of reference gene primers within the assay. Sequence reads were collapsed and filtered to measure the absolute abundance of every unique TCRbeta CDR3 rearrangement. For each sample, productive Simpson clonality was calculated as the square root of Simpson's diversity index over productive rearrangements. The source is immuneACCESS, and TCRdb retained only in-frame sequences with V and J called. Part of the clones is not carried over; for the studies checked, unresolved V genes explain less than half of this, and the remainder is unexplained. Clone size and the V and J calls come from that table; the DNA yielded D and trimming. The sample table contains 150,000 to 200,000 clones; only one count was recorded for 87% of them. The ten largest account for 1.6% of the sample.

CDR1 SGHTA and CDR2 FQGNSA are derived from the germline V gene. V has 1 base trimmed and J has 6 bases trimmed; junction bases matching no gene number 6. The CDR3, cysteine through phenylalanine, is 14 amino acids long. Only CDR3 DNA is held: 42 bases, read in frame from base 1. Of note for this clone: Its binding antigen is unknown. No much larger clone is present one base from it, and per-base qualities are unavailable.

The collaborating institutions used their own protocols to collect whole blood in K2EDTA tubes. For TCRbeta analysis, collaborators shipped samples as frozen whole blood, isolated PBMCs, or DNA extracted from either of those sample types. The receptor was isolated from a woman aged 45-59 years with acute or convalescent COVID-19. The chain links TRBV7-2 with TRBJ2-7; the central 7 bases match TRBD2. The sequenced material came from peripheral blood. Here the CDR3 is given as CASSLGLAVGEQYF. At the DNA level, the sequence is TGTGCCAGCAGCTTAGGACTAGCAGTCGGCGAGCAGTACTTC.